This note documents a single TCR beta chain sequence. V lost 3 bases and J 9 bases, leaving 20 bases between the germline ends. The CDR3 covers 15 residues. Germline-derived CDR1 and CDR2 are ENHRY and SYGVKD. These data belong to a study of blood T cell repertoires in COVID-19. For the study at large: Samples representing acute and convalescent COVID-19 were sourced from the United States, Italy and Spain. T cells, B-cell-depleted T cells, or PBMCs supplied cDNA or gDNA.

Original data processing: Estimation of nucleated cell counts relied on the amplification of reference gene primers. Here immunoSEQ multiplex PCR was the method, and the copy in TCRdb shows in-frame clones only, minus some. For V, J and clone size, that table is used; D and trimming come from the DNA. The table has under 300,000 clones, 84% seen once. Sequenced: peripheral blood. The TCR comes from a woman aged 40-49 years who had recovered from COVID-19. J is TRBJ1-2 and V is TRBV10-3; tentatively, D is TRBD1 (5 bases). The CDR3 sequence: CAISERGAPLARYTF. Here the CDR3 DNA reads TGTGCCATCAGTGAAAGGGGAGCTCCACTAGCACGCTACACCTTC.